These 28 T cell receptor beta chains were all obtained from the same sample, sequenced in a study of OX40 agonist ivuxolimab in advanced cancers. Data came from immunoSEQ multiplex PCR; TCRdb stores just in-frame clones and leaves some out. The sample holds 45,000 or so clones, roughly 93% seen once. The sample here was CD4+ or CD8+ T cells sorted from blood, taken in a trial of the OX40 agonist ivuxolimab. The origin of the receptors is an adult with an advanced solid tumor such as melanoma, head and neck, liver or kidney cancer.

This clone is categorized as large. CDR3 loop: CASSETGSSDIQYF. The CDR3 nucleotides read TGTGCCAGTAGTGAAACAGGGAGTTCGGACATTCAGTACTTC. The chain recombines TRBV19 with TRBJ2-4, with a possible D match to TRBD1 (6 bases). This CDR3 has 14 residues. Germline CDR1 reads LNHDA; CDR2 reads SQIVND (reference sequence). V was cut by 5 bases and J by 8 bases, with 16 bases left in between.

This chain joins TRBV29-1 and TRBJ1-1, with unresolved D. CDR1 is SQVTM and CDR2 is ANQGSEA in the germline V gene. The CDR3 is 13 residues long. The V end lost 8 bases, the J end lost 0 bases, and 13 bases lay between the germline ends. Here the CDR3 DNA reads TGCAGCCCAGTGCGGGCCTTGAACACTGAAGCTTTCTTT. It specifies CSPVRALNTEAFF.

This clone was seen just once. The chain employs TRBV7-3 and TRBJ2-7; 8 positions match TRBD1. V lost 5 bases to trimming and J lost 4 bases; unmatched junction nucleotides: 4. CDR3 length: 13 residues. CDR1 is SGHTA, CDR2 FQGTGA, per germline. CDR3: CASSLDRGYEQYF. The CDR3 DNA follows: TGTGCCAGCAGCCTCGACAGGGGTTACGAGCAGTACTTC. Variable domain in full (rest from reference TRBV7-3 and TRBJ2-7): GAGVSQTPSNKVTEKGKYVELRCDPISGHTALYWYRQSLGQGPEFLIYFQGTGAADDSGLPNDRFFAVRPEGSVSTLKIQRTERGDSAVYLCASSLDRGYEQYFGPGTRLTVT.

This rearrangement joins TRBV4-1 to TRBJ2-2, with D perhaps TRBD1 (6 bases). The germline V gene has CDR1 MGHRA and CDR2 YSYEKL. The germline V and J ends were trimmed by 4 bases and 4 bases, with 10 bases remaining between them. This CDR3 has 14 residues. The CDR3 DNA follows: TGCGCCAGCAGCCGGGACAAAGGCACCGGGGAGCTGTTTTTT. Translation: CASSRDKGTGELFF.

This chain joins TRBV5-6 and TRBJ2-1; D perhaps matches TRBD1 (5 bases). Germline V gives CDR1 SGHDT, CDR2 YYEEEE. V lost 0 bases to trimming and J lost 7 bases, with 14 bases between them. The CDR3 has 15 residues. This CDR3 reads CASSLVTVSGNEQFF. CDR3 DNA: TGTGCCAGCAGCTTGGTGACGGTATCAGGGAATGAGCAGTTCTTC.

The V call is TRBV28, the J call TRBJ1-3; a possible D gene is TRBD1 (6 bases). The CDR3 consists of 15 residues. Germline V gene lookup returns CDR1 MDHEN and CDR2 SYDVKM. Trimming shortened V by 3 bases and J by 4 bases, and 13 bases separated the two germline ends. The CDR3: CASSFEQGQGNTIYF. The CDR3 DNA follows: TGTGCCAGCAGTTTCGAACAGGGACAAGGAAACACCATATATTTT.

V usage is TRBV19 and J usage is TRBJ1-1; D is uncertain. Per the germline V gene, CDR1 is LNHDA and CDR2 is SQIVND (reference sequence). V was trimmed by 3 bases and J by 1 base, leaving 6 bases between them. This CDR3 is built from 13 residues. Written as DNA, the CDR3 is TGTGCCAGTAGTATGGGCGGGAACACTGAAGCTTTCTTT. The encoded protein is CASSMGGNTEAFF.

The chain couples TRBV6-1 to TRBJ2-1; weak D call: TRBD2 (5 bases). CDR3 length: 14 residues. Germline V gene sequence: CDR1 MNHNS, CDR2 SASEGT. V was trimmed by 3 bases and J by 9 bases, leaving 15 bases between them. The CDR3 DNA follows: TGTGCCAGCAGTGATGGAGGTAGCGTGGGTGAGCAGTTCTTC. Translating it yields CASSDGGSVGEQFF.

The V and J genes are TRBV9 and TRBJ2-3, with TRBD1 matching 9 bases. This CDR3 region has 14 residues. The V segment lost 4 bases and the J segment 3 bases; nucleotides outside the gene matches: 3. CDR1 and CDR2 (germline): SGDLS, YYNGEE. In DNA form, the CDR3 reads TGTGCCAGCAGCCAAGGGACAGGGACAGATACGCAGTATTTT. This translates into CASSQGTGTDTQYF.

This sequence joins TRBV6-5 and TRBJ2-7, with D possibly being TRBD1 or TRBD2 (6 bases each). CDR1 is MNHEY, CDR2 SVGAGI, per germline. V was shortened by 0 bases and J by 6 bases, with 9 bases between the two germline ends. The CDR3 runs 13 residues. For the CDR3, the DNA is TGTGCCAGCAGTTACTCGAAGGGGGGCGAGCAGTACTTC. Encoded protein: CASSYSKGGEQYF.

This sequence joins TRBV2 and TRBJ2-3; D uncertain. CDR3 length equals 15 residues. V was clipped by 0 bases and J by 2 bases, with 9 bases between them. Germline CDR1 and CDR2: SNHLY and FYNNEI. The DNA of the CDR3 is TGTGCCAGCAGTGAAGCGCGGACCTTCACAGATACGCAGTATTTT. This gives the protein CASSEARTFTDTQYF.

The chain carries TRBV30 and TRBJ1-2, with 7 bases that match TRBD1. The V gene end was trimmed by 2 bases and the J gene end by 6 bases; junction bases not matched to a gene: 12. The CDR3 runs to 15 residues. Germline lookup yields CDR1 GTSNPN and CDR2 SVGIG (reference sequence). The CDR3 region has the DNA TGTGCCTGGAGTCAGGGGGTTCGGGATGAGAATGGCTACACCTTC. It specifies CAWSQGVRDENGYTF.

Details on this clone: The junction and the germline gene differ at one end; a read error may be behind it. The sample contains more than one DNA sequence encoding this CDR3. The chain joins TRBV28 to TRBJ1-2; no reliable D call. Germline CDR1 and CDR2: MDHEN and SYDVKM. The CDR3 extends over 13 amino acids. The CDR3 DNA reads as TGTGCCAGCAGCTTATCGGGTGACTATGGCTACACCTTC. This translates into CASSLSGDYGYTF.

The chain has TRBV11-2 and TRBJ2-1; 8 nucleotides align to TRBD1. V trimming: 5 bases; J trimming: 2 bases; junction bases outside the gene matches: 5. Germline V gives CDR1 SGHAT, CDR2 FQNNGV. The CDR3 spans 15 residues. CDR3 loop: CASSRDRFPYNEQFF. Here the CDR3 DNA reads TGTGCCAGCAGCCGGGACAGGTTCCCCTACAATGAGCAGTTCTTC.

This chain connects TRBV30 to TRBJ2-7; TRBD1 aligns across 8 bases. With V trimmed by 0 bases and J by 3 bases, 4 bases remained unmatched. Germline V gene data show CDR1 as GTSNPN and CDR2 as SVGIG (reference sequence). The CDR3 loop spans 14 amino acids. CDR3 sequence: CAWSVRQGLYEQYF. The CDR3 DNA reads as TGTGCCTGGAGTGTCAGACAGGGGCTCTACGAGCAGTACTTC.

The V and J genes are TRBV2 and TRBJ1-1, with TRBD1 matching over 12 bases. The CDR3 runs to 14 residues. Germline trimming cut 9 bases from V and 10 bases from J; bases unmatched to any gene: 12. CDR1 and CDR2 from the germline V gene are SNHLY and FYNNEI. The CDR3 region has the DNA TGTGCCAGTGAATATCCGGGACAGGGGGCCGGAGCTTTCTTT. Its translation: CASEYPGQGAGAFF.

The chain recombines TRBV9 with TRBJ1-1; TRBD1 agrees at 7 bases. CDR1 is SGDLS and CDR2 is YYNGEE in the germline V gene. The V gene end was trimmed by 3 bases and the J gene end by 4 bases; junction bases not matched to a gene: 6. The length of the CDR3 is 14 residues. The CDR3 DNA is TGTGCCAGCAGCGGAACAGGGGACGGCACTGAAGCTTTCTTT. The encoded protein is CASSGTGDGTEAFF.

The gene calls are TRBV28 and TRBJ1-1; maybe TRBD1 (6 bases). Germline V lookup: CDR1 MDHEN, CDR2 SYDVKM. The CDR3 sequence is 12 residues long. Trimming took off 7 bases at V and 5 bases at J, with 11 bases between the two ends. CDR3 in DNA: TGTGCCAGCATGGATAGGGGGACTGAAGCTTTCTTT. It yields the protein CASMDRGTEAFF.

The V and J genes are TRBV29-1 and TRBJ1-3; D gene unclear. V shed 4 bases and J shed 4 bases, with 11 bases lying between them. The germline gives CDR1 SQVTM, CDR2 ANQGSEA. This CDR3 has 13 amino acids. CDR3 region: CSVGGMRGNTIYF. The CDR3 DNA sequence: TGCAGCGTTGGAGGGATGAGAGGAAACACCATATATTTT.

V and J are TRBV10-3 and TRBJ2-3; 12 nucleotides match TRBD2. Germline CDR1 and CDR2: ENHRY and SYGVKD. The CDR3 sequence is 13 residues long. Germline trimming cut 10 bases from V and 6 bases from J; bases unmatched to any gene: 5. The CDR3 nucleotides read TGTGCCACTAGCGGGAGGGCCGGTGATACGCAGTATTTT. Its translation is CATSGRAGDTQYF.

The V and J genes are TRBV28 and TRBJ2-2, with D unclear. This CDR3 comprises 14 residues. The V gene lost 2 bases and the J gene lost 7 bases, with 11 bases spanning the gap. Germline values: CDR1 MDHEN, CDR2 SYDVKM. For the CDR3, the DNA is TGTGCCAGCAGTTTAAGCCCTTGGGGCGGGGAGCTGTTTTTT. Translated, it gives CASSLSPWGGELFF.

The J gene is TRBJ2-5, the V gene TRBV19, with 14 bases that match TRBD2. Unmatched junction bases numbered 4, after V lost 3 bases and J lost 1 base. The CDR3 has 17 residues. Per germline, CDR1 LNHDA and CDR2 SQIVND (reference sequence). The CDR3 DNA follows: TGTGCCAGTAGTATGGGACTAGCGGGGGACCTCCAAGAGACCCAGTACTTC. It encodes CASSMGLAGDLQETQYF.

The chain uses TRBV7-9 and TRBJ2-1; 9 bases fit TRBD2. This CDR3 region has 19 residues. Germline V gives CDR1 SEHNR, CDR2 FQNEAQ (reference sequence). Losses at the gene ends were 0 bases for V and 8 bases for J; bases not matched to a gene: 17. As DNA, the CDR3 is TGTGCCAGCAGCTTAGCGCGGGGCTTCGGCGGGGGGGCGGAAGATGAGCAGTTCTTC. This codes for CASSLARGFGGGAEDEQFF.

In its sample, this clone was seen once. V gene TRBV27 combines with J gene TRBJ2-1, with D tentatively TRBD2 (5 bases). The CDR3 spans 15 residues. V lost 5 bases to trimming and J lost 8 bases, with 19 bases between them. Germline V gene data show CDR1 as MNHEY and CDR2 as SMNVEV (reference sequence). The CDR3 DNA follows: TGTGCCAGCAGTGGAGGACCGGGCATCGTGGATGAGCAGTTCTTC. The encoded protein is CASSGGPGIVDEQFF.

The chain links TRBV10-1 to TRBJ2-5, with D perhaps TRBD1 or TRBD2 (5 bases each). V was cut by 8 bases and J by 1 base, with 11 bases left in between. The germline CDR1 and CDR2 sequences are WNHNN and SYGVQD (reference sequence). The CDR3 has 13 residues. The CDR3 nucleotides read TGCGCCAGCCAGGGACGGATCCAAGAGACCCAGTACTTC. Protein product: CASQGRIQETQYF.

This chain connects TRBV7-3 to TRBJ2-5; 11 nucleotides match TRBD1. The CDR3 covers 16 residues. J was trimmed by 5 bases and V by 4 bases; bases with no gene match: 9. Germline V CDR1 and CDR2: SGHTA, FQGTGA. In DNA, the CDR3 is TGTGCCAGCAGCTCAGGGACAGGGGGAAGGTTGGAGACCCAGTACTTC. This sequence encodes CASSSGTGGRLETQYF.

This clone has only one observation. This chain connects TRBV29-1 to TRBJ2-6; D is possibly TRBD1 (6 bases). Germline V gene sequence: CDR1 SQVTM, CDR2 ANQGSEA. This CDR3 is 14 amino acids long. Trimming pared 6 bases from V and 0 bases from J, leaving 9 bases between. The CDR3 DNA is TGCAGCGTCGGGACACTCTCTGGGGCCAACGTCCTGACTTTC. This encodes CSVGTLSGANVLTF. Combining the CDR3 with reference TRBV29-1 and TRBJ2-6 gives the whole variable domain SAVISQKPSRDICQRGTSLTIQCQVDSQVTMMFWYRQQPGQSLTLIATANQGSEATYESGFVIDKFPISRPNLTFSTLTVSNMSPEDSSIYLCSVGTLSGANVLTFGAGSRLTVL.

The gene calls are TRBV14 and TRBJ2-1, with D unresolved. The V end was cut by 5 bases, the J end by 0 bases, with 8 bases between. Per germline, CDR1 SGHDN and CDR2 FVKESK. The CDR3 length is 14 residues. CDR3 DNA sequence: TGTGCCAGCAGCGTACTAATCTCCTACAATGAGCAGTTCTTC. Translating gives CASSVLISYNEQFF.